Listed below are T cell receptor beta chains from one sample, sequenced in a study of cytomegalovirus exposure and HLA in healthy donors. Here immunoSEQ multiplex PCR was the method, and the copy in TCRdb shows in-frame clones only, minus some. Among roughly 170,000 clones listed, about 82% were seen once. Material for sequencing was PBMCs. These receptors all stem from a female donor in good health and CMV-seronegative. Both conserved end residues are part of each CDR3. D genes are given only for firm matches. Only part of the rows carry a size: once, few, many, or a class if the clone is expanded.

D: .; J: TRBJ2-5; size: few; V: TRBV29-1; CDR3: CSVERRSLDQETQYF; DNA: TGCAGCGTTGAAAGGCGGTCCCTAGACCAAGAGACCCAGTACTTC
D: .; J: TRBJ2-2; size: .; V: TRBV9; CDR3: CASSRGEGEAGELFF; DNA: TGTGCCAGCAGCCGGGGGGAGGGGGAGGCCGGGGAGCTGTTTTTT
D: .; J: TRBJ1-1; size: .; V: TRBV28; CDR3: CASSFAGLNTEAFF; DNA: TGTGCCAGCAGTTTTGCAGGGCTGAACACTGAAGCTTTCTTT
D: TRBD2; J: TRBJ2-2; size: .; V: TRBV9; CDR3: CASSVAGTSSGELFF; DNA: TGTGCCAGCAGCGTCGCCGGGACTAGCTCCGGGGAGCTGTTTTTT
D: TRBD1; J: TRBJ1-1; size: few; V: TRBV29-1; CDR3: CSVAPTGGGTTEAFF; DNA: TGCAGCGTTGCCCCGACAGGGGGCGGGACGACTGAAGCTTTCTTT
D: .; J: TRBJ1-6; size: once; V: TRBV27; CDR3: CASSRVPSLGSSPLHF; DNA: TGTGCCAGCAGCCGGGTCCCTAGTTTGGGGAGTTCACCCCTCCACTTT
D: TRBD1; J: TRBJ1-1; size: once; V: TRBV19; CDR3: CASTPTGGWTEAFF; DNA: TGTGCCAGTACCCCCACAGGGGGCTGGACTGAAGCTTTCTTT
D: TRBD2; J: TRBJ2-5; size: few; V: TRBV28; CDR3: CASSLSTSGRETQYF; DNA: TGTGCCAGCAGTTTATCTACTAGCGGGAGAGAGACCCAGTACTTC
D: TRBD2; J: TRBJ2-3; size: .; V: TRBV9; CDR3: CASSPQRGNTDTQYF; DNA: TGTGCCAGCAGCCCCCAGCGGGGGAACACAGATACGCAGTATTTT
D: .; J: TRBJ1-5; size: .; V: TRBV10-3; CDR3: CAISRGEEGNQPQHF; DNA: TGTGCCATCAGCCGAGGTGAGGAGGGCAATCAGCCCCAGCATTTT
D: TRBD1; J: TRBJ1-1; size: .; V: TRBV29-1; CDR3: CSGDRGRGEAFF; DNA: TGCAGCGGGGACAGGGGAAGAGGTGAAGCTTTCTTT
D: TRBD2; J: TRBJ2-7; size: .; V: TRBV18; CDR3: CASSPNFSGRRSYEQYF; DNA: TGTGCCAGCTCACCAAATTTTAGCGGGAGGCGTTCCTACGAGCAGTACTTC
D: TRBD2; J: TRBJ2-7; size: .; V: TRBV4-3; CDR3: CASSQDTSGGAAGEQYF; DNA: TGCGCCAGCAGCCAAGACACTAGCGGGGGGGCAGCGGGGGAGCAGTACTTC
D: TRBD1; J: TRBJ1-2; size: few; V: TRBV6-5; CDR3: CASSRRRDSVYGYTF; DNA: TGTGCCAGCAGCCGCAGAAGGGACAGCGTCTATGGCTACACCTTC
D: .; J: TRBJ2-3; size: once; V: TRBV30; CDR3: CAWSPGLNTDTQYF; DNA: TGTGCCTGGAGTCCCGGACTGAACACAGATACGCAGTATTTT
D: TRBD2; J: TRBJ2-1; size: .; V: TRBV7-9; CDR3: CASSQGIAGNNEQFF; DNA: TGTGCCAGCAGCCAGGGGATAGCGGGGAACAATGAGCAGTTCTTC
D: TRBD2; J: TRBJ2-2; size: .; V: TRBV5-6; CDR3: CASSFSQRDITGELFF; DNA: TGTGCCAGCAGCTTCAGTCAGCGGGATATAACCGGGGAGCTGTTTTTT
D: .; J: TRBJ2-5; size: .; V: TRBV5-1; CDR3: CASSFQLARLETQYF; DNA: TGCGCCAGCAGCTTTCAGCTAGCGAGACTTGAGACCCAGTACTTC
D: TRBD1; J: TRBJ1-2; size: .; V: TRBV29-1; CDR3: CSVRTGGGYTF; DNA: TGCAGCGTAAGGACAGGTGGTGGCTACACCTTC
D: .; J: TRBJ2-1; size: .; V: TRBV9; CDR3: CASSVGEHNEQFF; DNA: TGTGCCAGCAGCGTAGGAGAGCACAATGAGCAGTTCTTC
D: .; J: TRBJ2-1; size: few; V: TRBV9; CDR3: CASSLRSSPRNEQFF; DNA: TGTGCCAGCAGCCTTAGGTCTAGCCCACGCAATGAGCAGTTCTTC
D: TRBD2; J: TRBJ2-2; size: .; V: TRBV10-2; CDR3: CASSQRAGAGELFF; DNA: TGCGCCAGCAGTCAACGCGCGGGAGCCGGGGAGCTGTTTTTT
D: .; J: TRBJ2-3; size: .; V: TRBV4-2; CDR3: CASSQGSSRDTQYF; DNA: TGTGCCAGCAGCCAAGGAAGCTCGAGGGATACGCAGTATTTT
D: .; J: TRBJ1-1; size: .; V: TRBV15; CDR3: CATSRQVNTEAFF; DNA: TGTGCCACCAGCAGACAGGTGAACACTGAAGCTTTCTTT
D: .; J: TRBJ2-6; size: .; V: TRBV28; CDR3: CASKSGVNGLTF; DNA: TGTGCCAGCAAGTCAGGGGTGAACGGCCTGACTTTC
D: .; J: TRBJ2-2; size: .; V: TRBV9; CDR3: CASSVLRAGTGELFF; DNA: TGTGCCAGCAGCGTATTACGTGCGGGTACCGGGGAGCTGTTTTTT
D: .; J: TRBJ1-1; size: few; V: TRBV28; CDR3: CASRPREGLTAFF; DNA: TGTGCCAGCAGGCCCAGGGAGGGACTAACGGCTTTCTTT
D: TRBD1; J: TRBJ2-7; size: .; V: TRBV4-3; CDR3: CASSQEDRDIAYEQYF; DNA: TGCGCCAGCAGCCAAGAAGACAGGGACATCGCCTACGAGCAGTACTTC
D: TRBD1; J: TRBJ1-5; size: .; V: TRBV19; CDR3: CASSITGTGGQPQHF; DNA: TGTGCCAGTAGTATTACCGGGACAGGGGGTCAGCCCCAGCATTTT
D: .; J: TRBJ1-3; size: .; V: TRBV7-9; CDR3: CASSSPGFRFSGNTIYF; DNA: TGTGCCAGCAGCTCGCCCGGGTTTAGGTTCTCTGGAAACACCATATATTTT
D: .; J: TRBJ1-4; size: once; V: TRBV7-8; CDR3: CASSSRRQFNEKLFF; DNA: TGTGCCAGCAGCTCCCGGAGACAGTTTAATGAAAAACTGTTTTTT
D: .; J: TRBJ2-7; size: .; V: TRBV29-1; CDR3: CSVGGGGFYEQYF; DNA: TGCAGCGTTGGTGGGGGGGGCTTCTACGAGCAGTACTTC
D: .; J: TRBJ1-2; size: .; V: TRBV19; CDR3: CASSMTAGNYGYTF; DNA: TGTGCCAGTAGTATGACAGCAGGGAACTATGGCTACACCTTC
D: .; J: TRBJ2-1; size: .; V: TRBV2; CDR3: CASSGQIAYNEQFF; DNA: TGTGCCAGCAGTGGGCAGATTGCCTACAATGAGCAGTTCTTC
D: .; J: TRBJ1-2; size: .; V: TRBV5-1; CDR3: CASSRGTDNYGYTF; DNA: TGCGCCAGCAGCCGGGGGACGGATAACTATGGCTACACCTTC
D: .; J: TRBJ1-3; size: .; V: TRBV7-2; CDR3: CASSLSVTGHGNTIYF; DNA: TGTGCCAGCAGCTTATCGGTAACAGGGCATGGAAACACCATATATTTT
D: TRBD2; J: TRBJ2-1; size: .; V: TRBV5-1; CDR3: CASTSSSGGASEEQFF; DNA: TGCGCCAGCACCTCCTCGAGCGGGGGGGCATCGGAAGAGCAGTTCTTC
D: .; J: TRBJ1-2; size: .; V: TRBV6-1; CDR3: CASSEQGHYTF; DNA: TGTGCCAGCAGTGAGCAGGGGCATTACACCTTC
D: TRBD2; J: TRBJ2-1; size: .; V: TRBV12-5; CDR3: CASMASGGNEQFF; DNA: TGTGCTAGTATGGCTAGCGGGGGGAATGAGCAGTTCTTC
D: .; J: TRBJ2-3; size: once; V: TRBV11-2; CDR3: CASSFRPERGDTQYF; DNA: TGTGCCAGCAGCTTTCGGCCGGAGCGAGGAGATACGCAGTATTTT
D: TRBD1; J: TRBJ1-4; size: few; V: TRBV30; CDR3: CAWSLGWTGEKLFF; DNA: TGTGCCTGGAGTCTCGGGTGGACAGGCGAAAAACTGTTTTTT
D: .; J: TRBJ2-7; size: .; V: TRBV5-6; CDR3: CASSIRGAPLYEQYF; DNA: TGTGCCAGCAGCATACGGGGGGCTCCCCTCTACGAGCAGTACTTC
D: TRBD1; J: TRBJ2-7; size: .; V: TRBV5-5; CDR3: CASRSGQGSDEQYF; DNA: TGTGCCAGCAGATCGGGACAGGGCTCGGACGAGCAGTACTTC
D: .; J: TRBJ2-1; size: .; V: TRBV12-5; CDR3: CASARTGDNEQFF; DNA: TGTGCTAGTGCCCGAACAGGAGACAATGAGCAGTTCTTC
D: TRBD2; J: TRBJ2-5; size: few; V: TRBV18; CDR3: CASSLGLAGGQETQYF; DNA: TGTGCCAGCTCACTTGGACTAGCGGGGGGCCAAGAGACCCAGTACTTC
D: .; J: TRBJ1-1; size: .; V: TRBV18; CDR3: CASSPIRGYAEAFF; DNA: TGTGCCAGCTCACCCATCAGGGGATACGCTGAAGCTTTCTTT
D: .; J: TRBJ2-5; size: .; V: TRBV7-9; CDR3: CASSLASRPGVETQYF; DNA: TGTGCCAGCAGCTTAGCCTCACGGCCGGGGGTAGAGACCCAGTACTTC